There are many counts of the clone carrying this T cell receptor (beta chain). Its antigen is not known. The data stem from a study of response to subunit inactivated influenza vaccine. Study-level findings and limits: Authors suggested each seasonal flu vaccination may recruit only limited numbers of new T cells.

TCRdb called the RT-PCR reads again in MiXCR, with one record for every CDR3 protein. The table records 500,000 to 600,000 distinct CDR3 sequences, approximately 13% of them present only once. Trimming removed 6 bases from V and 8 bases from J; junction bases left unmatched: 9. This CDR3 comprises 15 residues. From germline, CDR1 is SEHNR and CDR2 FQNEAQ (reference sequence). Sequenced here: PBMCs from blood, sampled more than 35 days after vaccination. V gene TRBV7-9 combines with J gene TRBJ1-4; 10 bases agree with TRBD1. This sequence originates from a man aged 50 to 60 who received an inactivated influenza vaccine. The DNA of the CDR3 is TGTGCCAGCAGGGAAAGCGGGACAGGGGAGGAAAAACTGTTTTTT. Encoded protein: CASRESGTGEEKLFF.